The clone carrying this T cell receptor beta chain has at least ten counts. The antigen is undetermined. The iRepertoire nested amplicon-rescue multiplex PCR amplified TCR alpha and beta CDR3s from RNA. Input was 100-400 ng of tissue mRNA or PBMC total RNA. TCRdb re-analysed the multiplex PCR reads in MiXCR, keeping a single row per CDR3 protein. Among over 90,000 distinct CDR3 sequences listed, 25% to 30% were seen once. The trim removed 4 bases at V and 2 bases at J, leaving 3 bases unmatched. The V gene's germline CDR1 is MDHEN and CDR2 SYDVKM. The CDR3 consists of 15 residues. This sample was taken from a study of glioma-infiltrating T cells. Study outcomes and limitations: Non-neoplastic patients had below-expected tissue-blood divergence, while all gliomas exceeded expectation.

V gene TRBV28 combines with J gene TRBJ2-1, with 9 nucleotides matching TRBD2. The sequenced material came from glioma tissue, nonneoplastic brain tissue, or PBMCs (not recorded which). The clonotype originates from a human donor with low-grade glioma or glioblastoma, undergoing nonglioma brain surgery, or in good health (not recorded which). The CDR3 DNA is TGTGCCAGCAGTTCGGGACTAGCAACCTACAATGAGCAGTTCTTC. This gives the protein CASSSGLATYNEQFF.